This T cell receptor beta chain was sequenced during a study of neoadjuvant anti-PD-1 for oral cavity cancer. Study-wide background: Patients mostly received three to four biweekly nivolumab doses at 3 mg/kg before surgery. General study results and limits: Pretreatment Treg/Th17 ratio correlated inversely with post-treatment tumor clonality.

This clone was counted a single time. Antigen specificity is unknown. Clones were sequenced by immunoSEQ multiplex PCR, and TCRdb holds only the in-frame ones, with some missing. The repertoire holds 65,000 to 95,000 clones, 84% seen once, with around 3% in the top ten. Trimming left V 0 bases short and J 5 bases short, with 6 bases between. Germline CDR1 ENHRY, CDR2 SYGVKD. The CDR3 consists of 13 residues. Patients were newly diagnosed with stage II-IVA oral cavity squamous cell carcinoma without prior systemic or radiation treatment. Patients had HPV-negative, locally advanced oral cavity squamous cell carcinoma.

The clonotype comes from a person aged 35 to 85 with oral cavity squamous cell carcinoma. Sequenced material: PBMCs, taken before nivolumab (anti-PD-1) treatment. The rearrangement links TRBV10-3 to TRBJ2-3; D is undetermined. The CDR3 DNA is TGTGCCATCAGTGAGTCGTATGAAGATACGCAGTATTTT. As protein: CAISESYEDTQYF.